This note documents a single T cell receptor (beta chain) sequence. The antigen remains undetermined. These data come from a study of cytotoxic CD8 clonotypes in ibrutinib-treated CLL. About the study: The group held 11 to 12 relapsed/refractory and roughly 15 treatment-naive patients, with roughly 17 IGHV unmutated. Treatment had run for a median 12 months, range 6 to 36, when response samples were taken. Sequenced samples delivered averages of roughly 260,000 productive templates and roughly 94,000 productive rearrangements.

Trimming shortened V by 7 bases and J by 5 bases, and 23 bases separated the two germline ends. The CDR3 sequence is 15 residues long. Germline values: CDR1 GTSNPN, CDR2 SVGIG (reference sequence). The protocol was immunoSEQ multiplex PCR, while the TCRdb copy is restricted to in-frame clones and leaves out a portion. This sample has about 69,000 clones, with approximately 80% found just once. Findings and limits, study-wide: Clonality showed a rise at ibrutinib response that reversed toward baseline at progression.

This chain connects TRBV30 to TRBJ2-5, with unresolved D. The source is a human donor with chronic lymphocytic leukemia. The sequences come from PBMCs, collected at disease progression, from a patient treated with ibrutinib. The CDR3 DNA reads as TGTGCCTACAAATGGATTGACCCCGGCCGGGAGACCCAGTACTTC. It yields the protein CAYKWIDPGRETQYF. Variable domain in full (rest from reference TRBV30 and TRBJ2-5): SQTIHQWPATLVQPVGSPLSLECTVEGTSNPNLYWYRQAAGRGLQLLFYSVGIGQISSEVPQNLSASRPQDRQFILSSKKLLLSDSGFYLCAYKWIDPGRETQYFGPGTRLLVL.